Detailed here is one T cell receptor (beta chain). TCRdb's table, derived via immunoSEQ multiplex PCR, lists solely in-frame clones and lacks some. This table has about 24,000 clones, 86% appearing once. Trimming took 4 bases from V and 9 from J, leaving 28 bases between them. CDR1 is SGHKS, CDR2 YYEKEE, per germline (reference sequence). The CDR3 is 17 amino acids. The data derive from a study of T cell changes during pregnancy in multiple sclerosis. The TCR originated in a female donor in good health, enrolled as a control in a pregnancy study. The gene calls are TRBV5-5 and TRBJ2-5; possibly TRBD2 for D (7 bases). Specimen: CD8+ T cells from peripheral blood mononuclear cells, collected in the first trimester of pregnancy. This CDR3 reads CASSPTLPERGHGSQYF. The CDR3 coding sequence is TGTGCCAGCAGCCCCACTCTTCCCGAGCGGGGACACGGGTCCCAGTACTTC.